This TCR beta chain was recorded in a study of CD8 T cells in ankylosing spondylitis (dated by TCRdb to 2015 to 2018). With respect to the entire study: T cell receptor beta repertoires were profiled in healthy donors and ankylosing spondylitis patients so that disease-linked TCR variants could be found. Peripheral blood samples were taken, and synovial fluid was additionally collected from ankylosing spondylitis patients. In total, the full study cohort was made up of nearly 110 healthy donors and roughly 27 ankylosing spondylitis patients.

On the study overall, not on this receptor specifically: The disease-linked clones had a CD8+ phenotype and were found at relatively low frequencies in peripheral blood. Some TCR beta motif variants had previously been reported in synovial fluid and blood of reactive arthritis patients, which suggested common disease-initiation mechanisms. The disease-linked clones were reported as significantly enriched in matched synovial fluid samples from ankylosing spondylitis patients. Blood from ankylosing spondylitis patients appeared to be characterized by a TCR beta motif made up of seven or eight highly homologous amino acid variants.

Instrument on record: Illumina HiSeq 2500. Quantitative 5'-RACE with molecular barcodes was the method used to prepare the TCR beta libraries. The authors processed their data as follows. A new computational method, built on a probabilistic model of VDJ rearrangement, was used to identify disease-linked TCR variants. The public sequencing data were trimmed at Q25 with fastp and processed into clonotypes with MiXCR by TCRdb, which kept only in-frame beta chains. CDR3 protein sequences are deduplicated, and each keeps its most common genes and DNA. The V and J calls were determined by TCRdb, not by the authors. The sample contains hundreds of thousands of distinct CDR3 sequences, 25% to 30% of them found a single time. The ten top clones hold 0.85% to 1% of the sample. This clonotype was seen more than once but under ten times. Its antigen is currently not known. No much larger clone exists at a distance of one base, and base qualities are not known.

From the cysteine through the phenylalanine, the CDR3 covers 17 amino acids. This entry keeps only the CDR3 DNA: 51 bases, framed from base 1. The TCR sequence derives from a male donor with ankylosing spondylitis. The sample comprised blood, either unsorted or a sorted T cell fraction (not recorded which). The chain is made from TRBV21-1 and TRBJ1-5. TRBV21-1 corresponds to a pseudogene. At the DNA level, the sequence is TGTGCCAGCAGCAAAAGGAGTGGACGGGAGGGCAATCAGCCCCAGCATTTT. This translates into CASSKRSGREGNQPQHF.